The 20 T cell receptor beta chains below come from one sample, sequenced in a study of blood T cell repertoires in COVID-19. Repertoires were generated with immunoSEQ multiplex PCR, while TCRdb's copy carries only in-frame clones and drops some. Of 250,000 to 350,000 clones listed, more than 85% are singletons. Sequenced material: peripheral blood. Source of these receptors: a man aged 25-45 years with acute or convalescent COVID-19.

V is TRBV3-1 (or the pseudogene TRBV3-2) and J is TRBJ1-5; perhaps TRBD1 as D (6 bases). Between the trimmed V and J ends, which lost 4 bases and 4 bases, there was a span of 11 bases. The length of the CDR3 is 14 residues. Germline V gene lookup returns CDR1 LGHDT and CDR2 YNNKEL (reference sequence). The CDR3 DNA sequence: TGTGCCAGCAGCCCACGGACAGTTAATCAGCCCCAGCATTTT. This gives the protein CASSPRTVNQPQHF.

V is TRBV5-1 and J is TRBJ2-7; 8 bases line up with TRBD1. The CDR3 is 15 residues long. The germline CDR1 and CDR2 sequences are SGHRS and YFSETQ. V lost 4 bases and J lost 0; bases outside the gene matches: 6. The CDR3 protein is CASSNRQGNSYEQYF. The CDR3 DNA follows: TGCGCCAGCAGCAATAGACAGGGGAACTCCTACGAGCAGTACTTC.

J is TRBJ1-1 and V is TRBV7-3, with 9 bases lining up with TRBD1. The CDR3 runs 15 residues. The trim removed 5 bases at V and 7 bases at J, leaving 11 bases unmatched. CDR1 and CDR2 from the germline V gene are SGHTA and FQGTGA. CDR3 region: CASSITGTGLSEAFF. The CDR3 DNA reads as TGTGCCAGCAGCATCACCGGGACAGGGTTGAGTGAAGCTTTCTTT.

This chain joins TRBV6-5 and TRBJ2-1; 7 bases are shared with TRBD1. The V gene end was trimmed by 10 bases and the J gene end by 2 bases; junction bases not matched to a gene: 11. This CDR3 spans 15 amino acids. Germline assignment: CDR1 MNHEY and CDR2 SVGAGI. The CDR3 bases are TGTGCCACCGTACTAAGACAGGGACCCTACAATGAGCAGTTCTTC. It codes for CATVLRQGPYNEQFF.

The gene calls are TRBV28 and TRBJ1-3; 8 positions agree with TRBD1. The ends lost 6 bases at V and 0 bases at J; junction bases unmatched: 7. Germline CDR1 reads MDHEN; CDR2 reads SYDVKM. CDR3 size: 16 residues. CDR3 coding DNA: TGTGCCAGCAGAGGACAGGGTTCAGGCTCTGGAAACACCATATATTTT. Its protein product is CASRGQGSGSGNTIYF. The full variable domain, completed using reference TRBV28 and TRBJ1-3, is DVKVTQSSRYLVKRTGEKVFLECVQDMDHENMFWYRQDPGLGLRLIYFSYDVKMKEKGDIPEGYSVSREKKERFSLILESASTNQTSMYLCASRGQGSGSGNTIYFGEGSWLTVV.

This chain uses TRBV4-1 with TRBJ1-3; 9 nucleotides line up with TRBD1. The CDR3 sequence is 18 residues long. Trimming cost V 6 bases and J 7 bases; bases outside gene matches: 19. Germline values: CDR1 MGHRA, CDR2 YSYEKL. CDR3 sequence reads: CASRGLGVEQGARNTIYF. CDR3 DNA sequence: TGCGCCAGCAGAGGGCTGGGGGTCGAACAGGGGGCGCGGAACACCATATATTTT.

The rearrangement links TRBV18 to TRBJ1-2; D ambiguous. CDR3 length: 17 residues. Per germline, CDR1 KGHSH and CDR2 LQKENI. Trimming took off 1 base at V and 1 base at J, with 16 bases between the two ends. The CDR3 nucleotides read TGTGCCAGCTCACCACTAAGGAACAGACAATTTAACTATGGCTACACCTTC. It is translated as CASSPLRNRQFNYGYTF.

The J gene is TRBJ2-2, the V gene TRBV28, with D unresolved. This CDR3 comprises 18 residues. Germline V gene sequence: CDR1 MDHEN, CDR2 SYDVKM. Trimming removed 5 bases at V and 1 base at J, with 20 bases between. The CDR3 DNA is TGTGCCAGCAGTGACTTTCCGACGTTACCGCTGAACACCGGGGAGCTGTTTTTT. Protein: CASSDFPTLPLNTGELFF.

V and J are TRBV5-6 and TRBJ2-6; the D is unclear. CDR3 length: 17 amino acids. Trimming shortened V by 4 bases and J by 0 bases, and 14 bases separated the two germline ends. CDR1 is SGHDT, CDR2 YYEEEE, per germline. The CDR3 nucleotides are TGTGCCAGCAGCACCGGAGCCTATGTCTCTGGGGCCAACGTCCTGACTTTC. Amino acid sequence: CASSTGAYVSGANVLTF.

On this clone: Its ends do not fully match the called genes, so a read error is possible. The chain couples TRBV5-1 to TRBJ2-5, with a possible D match to TRBD2 (6 bases). Germline loops: CDR1 SGHRS, CDR2 YFSETQ. This CDR3 region has 13 residues. The chain's CDR3 is CASSLLTGEAQYF. For the CDR3, the DNA is TGCGCCAGCAGCCTACTGACGGGAGAGGCCCAGTACTTC.

The rearrangement uses TRBV5-1 and TRBJ2-7, with TRBD2 matching over 7 bases. CDR1 is SGHRS and CDR2 is YFSETQ in the germline V gene. The CDR3 has 16 residues. J lost 2 bases, V lost 2 bases, and 10 bases had no gene match. CDR3 sequence: CASSFGGGSKTYEQYF. CDR3 DNA sequence: TGCGCCAGCAGCTTTGGTGGCGGGAGTAAAACCTACGAGCAGTACTTC.

The chain combines TRBV7-3 with TRBJ2-1; 7 bases fit TRBD2. Germline-derived CDR1 and CDR2 are SGHTA and FQGTGA. The CDR3 has 16 residues. The trim removed 2 bases at V and 3 bases at J, leaving 7 bases unmatched. The CDR3 reads CASSLGALAVYNEQFF. In DNA, the CDR3 is TGTGCCAGCAGCTTAGGTGCCCTAGCGGTCTACAATGAGCAGTTCTTC.

This chain connects TRBV5-8 to TRBJ1-3, with no clear D. Germline V gene lookup returns CDR1 SGHTS and CDR2 YDEGEE. The V gene lost 3 bases and the J gene lost 0 bases, with 13 bases spanning the gap. The CDR3 runs 16 residues. CDR3 nucleotide sequence: TGTGCCAGCAGCTATATCCCCCACAGCTCTGGAAACACCATATATTTT. It encodes CASSYIPHSSGNTIYF.

Note on this clone: Relative to the germline gene, one junction end is altered; a read error may explain this. V and J are TRBV7-7 and TRBJ2-1; 12 bases fit TRBD2. The CDR3 totals 17 residues. CDR1 SSHAT and CDR2 FNYEAQ come from the germline V gene (reference sequence). CDR3 nucleotide sequence: TGTGCTAGCAGCTTGGAACCCTGGACTAGCGGGAAAAATGAGCAGTTCTTC. It yields the protein CASSLEPWTSGKNEQFF.

The rearrangement uses TRBV27 and TRBJ2-5; TRBD1 aligns across 9 bases. The CDR3 spans 14 residues. The germline gives CDR1 MNHEY, CDR2 SMNVEV (reference sequence). V lost 4 bases and J lost 5; bases outside the gene matches: 5. The CDR3 protein is CASSWDRAGETQYF. The CDR3 DNA follows: TGTGCCAGCAGTTGGGACAGGGCAGGGGAGACCCAGTACTTC.

This chain uses TRBV7-8 with TRBJ1-2; D is possibly TRBD1 (6 bases). The V and J ends lost 5 bases and 7 bases respectively, with 20 bases between them. Germline CDR1 SGHVS, CDR2 FQNEAQ. The length of the CDR3 is 15 residues. CDR3 in DNA: TGTGCCAGCAGCAACCCGGGGGGGGGCGTTGTTGGCTACACCTTC. It yields the protein CASSNPGGGVVGYTF.

This chain connects TRBV28 to TRBJ1-5; D remains unclear. CDR1 is MDHEN, CDR2 SYDVKM, per germline. CDR3 length: 15 amino acids. V was shortened by 4 bases and J by 1 base, with 11 bases between the two germline ends. CDR3 region: CASSSLVGSNQPQHF. The DNA of the CDR3 is TGTGCCAGCAGTTCTCTAGTCGGGAGCAATCAGCCCCAGCATTTT.

The V call is TRBV27, the J call TRBJ2-2; TRBD1 agrees at 8 bases. The germline V gene has CDR1 MNHEY and CDR2 SMNVEV (reference sequence). V trimming: 5 bases; J trimming: 0 bases; junction bases outside the gene matches: 5. CDR3 length equals 16 residues. The CDR3, as DNA: TGTGCCAGCAGTCGACAGGGGACCACGAACACCGGGGAGCTGTTTTTT. Its translation is CASSRQGTTNTGELFF.

This clone was seen a handful of times. The J gene is TRBJ2-5, the V gene TRBV7-2; D is perhaps TRBD1 (6 bases). Trimming took 7 bases from V and 4 from J, leaving 19 bases between them. Germline CDR1 and CDR2: SGHTA and FQGNSA. The CDR3 length is 15 residues. CDR3 region: CASKTSYRVRETQYF. CDR3 DNA sequence: TGTGCCAGCAAAACCTCATACAGGGTGCGAGAGACCCAGTACTTC.

The rearrangement uses TRBV7-2 and TRBJ1-5; D is uncertain. V was trimmed by 5 bases and J by 0 bases, leaving 17 bases between them. Germline CDR1 and CDR2: SGHTA and FQGNSA. This CDR3 has 17 amino acids. Here the CDR3 DNA reads TGTGCCAGCAGCCCGAGAAAGACAATTCGTAGCAATCAGCCCCAGCATTTT. Translation: CASSPRKTIRSNQPQHF.